The clone carrying this TCR beta chain has a count of ten or more. Its specificity is unknown. The data were taken from a study of Graves' ophthalmopathy and Graves' hyperthyroidism. Study-wide results and limits: Ophthalmopathy progression cases were predicted by the model with approximately 66% sensitivity and 72% to 85% specificity. Blood shared most expanded thyroid clonotypes above 0.001 frequency.

No donor had other autoimmune disease, uncontrolled infection, pregnancy or lactation. It was on clinical symptoms, serum thyroxine, TRAb, thyroid ultrasound and orbital computed tomography that diagnosis relied. Amplified material comprised TCR beta CDR3 regions derived from RNA transcripts. After a first-round RT-PCR with HTBI primers, a second-round multiplex PCR was run. TCRdb re-called the multiplex PCR reads with MiXCR, one entry per CDR3 protein. The table shows 660,000 or so distinct CDR3 sequences, with under 50% occurring only once. This CDR3 comprises 14 residues. CDR1 is SGHVS, CDR2 FNYEAQ, per germline. Trimming cost V 5 bases and J 0 bases, with 10 bases left between them.

The chain uses TRBV7-6 and TRBJ1-1, with D possibly matching TRBD1 (5 bases). The receptor comes from an adult man with Graves' ophthalmopathy. The specimen sequenced was peripheral blood. The CDR3 DNA reads as TGTGCCAGCAGCAGGGGTCCCATGAACACTGAAGCTTTCTTT. It specifies CASSRGPMNTEAFF.